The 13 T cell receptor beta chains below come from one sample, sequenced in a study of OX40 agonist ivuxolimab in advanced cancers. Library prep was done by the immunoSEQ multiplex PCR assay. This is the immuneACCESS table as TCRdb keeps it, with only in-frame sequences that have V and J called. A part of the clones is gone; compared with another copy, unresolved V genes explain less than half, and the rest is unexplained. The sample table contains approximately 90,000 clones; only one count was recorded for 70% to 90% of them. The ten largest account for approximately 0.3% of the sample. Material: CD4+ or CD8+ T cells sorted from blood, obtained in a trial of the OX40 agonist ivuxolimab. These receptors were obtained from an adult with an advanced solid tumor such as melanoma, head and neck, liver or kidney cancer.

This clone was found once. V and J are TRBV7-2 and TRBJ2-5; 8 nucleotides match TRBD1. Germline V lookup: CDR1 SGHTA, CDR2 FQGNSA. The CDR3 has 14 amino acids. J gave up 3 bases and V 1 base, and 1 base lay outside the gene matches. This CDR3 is CASSLGQGKETQYF. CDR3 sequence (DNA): TGTGCCAGCAGCTTAGGACAGGGGAAAGAGACCCAGTACTTC.

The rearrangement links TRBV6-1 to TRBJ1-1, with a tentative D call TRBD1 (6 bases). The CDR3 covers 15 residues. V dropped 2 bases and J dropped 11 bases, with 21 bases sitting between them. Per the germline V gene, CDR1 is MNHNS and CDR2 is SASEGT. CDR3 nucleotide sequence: TGTGCCAGCAGTGAACCCACGTGGACAGAGAGATGGGCTTTCTTT. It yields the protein CASSEPTWTERWAFF.

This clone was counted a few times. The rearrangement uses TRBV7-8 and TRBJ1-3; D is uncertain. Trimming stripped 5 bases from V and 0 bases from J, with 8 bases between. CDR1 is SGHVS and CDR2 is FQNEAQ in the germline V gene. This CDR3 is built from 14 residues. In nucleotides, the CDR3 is TGTGCCAGCAGCCAGCGGGGCTCTGGAAACACCATATATTTT. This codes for CASSQRGSGNTIYF.

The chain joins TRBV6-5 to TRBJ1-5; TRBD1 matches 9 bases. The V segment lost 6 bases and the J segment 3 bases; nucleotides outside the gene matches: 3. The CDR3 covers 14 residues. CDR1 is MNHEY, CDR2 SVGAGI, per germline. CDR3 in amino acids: CASRGDRANQPQHF. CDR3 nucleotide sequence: TGTGCCAGCAGGGGGGACAGGGCCAATCAGCCCCAGCATTTT.

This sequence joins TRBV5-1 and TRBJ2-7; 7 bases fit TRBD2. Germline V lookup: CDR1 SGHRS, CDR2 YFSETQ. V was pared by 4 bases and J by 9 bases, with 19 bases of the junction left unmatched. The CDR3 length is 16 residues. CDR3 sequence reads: CASSTTQAGPGMGQYF. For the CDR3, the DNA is TGCGCCAGCAGCACAACCCAAGCGGGGCCGGGGATGGGGCAGTACTTC. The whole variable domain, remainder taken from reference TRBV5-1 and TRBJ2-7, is KAGVTQTPRYLIKTRGQQVTLSCSPISGHRSVSWYQQTPGQGLQFLFEYFSETQRNKGNFPGRFSGRQFSNSRSEMNVSTLELGDSALYLCASSTTQAGPGMGQYFGPGTRLTVT.

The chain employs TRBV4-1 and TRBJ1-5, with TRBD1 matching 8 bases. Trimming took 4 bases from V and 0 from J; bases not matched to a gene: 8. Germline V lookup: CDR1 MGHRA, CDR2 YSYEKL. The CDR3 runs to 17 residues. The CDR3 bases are TGCGCCAGCAGCCTACAGGGGGGATACTATAGCAATCAGCCCCAGCATTTT. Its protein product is CASSLQGGYYSNQPQHF.

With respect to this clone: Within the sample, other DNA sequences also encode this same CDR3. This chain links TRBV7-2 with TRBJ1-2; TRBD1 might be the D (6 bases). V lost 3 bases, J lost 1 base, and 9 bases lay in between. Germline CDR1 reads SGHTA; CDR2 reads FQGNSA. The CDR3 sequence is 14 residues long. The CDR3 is CASSLDRGNYGYTF. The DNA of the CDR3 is TGTGCCAGCAGCTTGGACAGAGGTAACTATGGCTACACCTTC.

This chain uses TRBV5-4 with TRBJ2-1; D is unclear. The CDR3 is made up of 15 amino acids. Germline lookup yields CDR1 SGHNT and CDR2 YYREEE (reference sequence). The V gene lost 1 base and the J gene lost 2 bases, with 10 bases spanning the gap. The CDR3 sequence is CASSLRDNPYNEQFF. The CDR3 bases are TGTGCCAGCAGCTTGCGAGATAATCCCTACAATGAGCAGTTCTTC.

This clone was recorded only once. The CDR3 sequence is CASSSDRGGSTEAFF. CDR3 coding DNA: TGTGCCAGCAGCTCAGACAGGGGTGGGAGCACTGAAGCTTTCTTT. The V gene is TRBV7-2, the J gene TRBJ1-1; 8 nucleotides line up with TRBD1. With V trimmed by 4 bases and J by 4 bases, 8 bases remained unmatched. This CDR3 is built from 15 residues. Germline assignment: CDR1 SGHTA and CDR2 FQGNSA.

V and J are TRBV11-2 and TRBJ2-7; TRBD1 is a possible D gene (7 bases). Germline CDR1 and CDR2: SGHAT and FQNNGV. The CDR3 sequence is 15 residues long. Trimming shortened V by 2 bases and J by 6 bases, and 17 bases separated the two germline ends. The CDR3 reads CASSLRAAQGGEQYF. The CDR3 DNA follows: TGTGCCAGCAGCTTACGAGCTGCCCAGGGGGGCGAGCAGTACTTC.

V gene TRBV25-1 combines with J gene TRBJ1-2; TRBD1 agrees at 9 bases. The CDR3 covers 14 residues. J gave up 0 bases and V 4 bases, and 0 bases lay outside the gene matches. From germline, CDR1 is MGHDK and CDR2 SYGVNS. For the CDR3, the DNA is TGTGCCAGCAGTGGACAGGGGGCTAACTATGGCTACACCTTC. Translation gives CASSGQGANYGYTF.

The CDR3: CASSPIRGTQPQHF. CDR3 in DNA: TGTGCCAGCTCACCTATCCGGGGTACTCAGCCCCAGCATTTT. The chain is built from TRBV18 and TRBJ1-5; D not resolved. V lost 3 bases and J 6 bases, leaving 12 bases between the germline ends. The CDR3 covers 14 residues. Germline-derived CDR1 and CDR2 are KGHSH and LQKENI.

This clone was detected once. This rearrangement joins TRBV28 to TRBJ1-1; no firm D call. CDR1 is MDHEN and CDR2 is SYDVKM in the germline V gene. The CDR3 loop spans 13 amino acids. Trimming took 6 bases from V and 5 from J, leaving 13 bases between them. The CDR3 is CASRSTGRTEAFF. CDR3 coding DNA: TGTGCCAGCAGATCGACGGGTAGGACTGAAGCTTTCTTT.